This T cell receptor (beta chain) was observed in a study of blood T cell repertoires in COVID-19. Study-level information: Samples came from the United States, Italy and Spain, spanning acute and convalescent COVID-19. PBMCs, B-cell-depleted T cells, or T cells provided the cDNA or gDNA that made up the material.

Trimming shortened V by 3 bases and J by 7 bases, and 13 bases separated the two germline ends. CDR1 is LNHDA, CDR2 SQIVND, per germline (reference sequence). The CDR3 length is 14 residues. Assay used: immunoSEQ multiplex PCR; TCRdb lists only in-frame clones, some missing. The table shows about 280,000 clones, with 86% occurring only once. Patients from Seattle were sampled longitudinally, starting during active infection. The TCR originated in a woman in her sixties or seventies with COVID-19, enrolled during active disease. The chain employs TRBV19 and TRBJ1-5, with a tentative D call TRBD1 (6 bases). The sample comprised peripheral blood. DNA of the CDR3: TGTGCCAGTAGTATCGGACAGCGGGGACAGCCCCAGCATTTT. This encodes CASSIGQRGQPQHF.